Presented here are 8 T cell receptor beta chains from one specimen sequenced in a study of tumor-infiltrating lymphocytes in primary liver carcinoma. Co-extraction of RNA and DNA was performed on roughly 20-31 mg of unsorted bulk tissue. With around 490 ng total RNA as template and a constant-region primer, TCR beta cDNA was made. Amplification in three nested multiplex PCR rounds with slightly modified ARM-PCR gave rise to TCR beta libraries. TRBV1-TRBV30 forward primers paired with a C-beta reverse primer were used in the first two PCR rounds, which ran roughly 11 cycles each. TCRdb re-called the multiplex PCR reads through MiXCR, storing one row per CDR3 protein. The data show approximately 73,000 distinct CDR3 sequences, over 55% seen once. The sample taken for sequencing was liver tumor tissue from sampling region 4. Subset defined: tumor region T4, right-lateral pole. The receptors here all came from a woman aged 55-69 years with primary liver carcinoma and hepatitis B virus infection.

This clonotype has at least ten counts. The chain employs TRBV28 and TRBJ2-5; 12 bases agree with TRBD2. The junction had 11 bases not matched to a gene; V was cut back by 3 bases and J by 6 bases. Germline V gene sequence: CDR1 MDHEN, CDR2 SYDVKM. CDR3 length: 17 residues. The CDR3 protein is CASSFTLAGGITKTQYF. The CDR3 DNA reads as TGTGCCAGCAGTTTCACGCTAGCGGGAGGGATTACGAAGACCCAGTACTTC.

This chain uses TRBV6-1 with TRBJ2-5, with 8 bases lining up with TRBD1. CDR3 size: 14 residues. The V and J ends lost 2 bases and 11 bases, in that order; junction bases with no gene match: 10. The germline V gene encodes CDR1 MNHNS and CDR2 SASEGT. The CDR3 reads CASSERGQVGTQYF. The CDR3 DNA reads TGTGCCAGCAGTGAAAGGGGACAGGTGGGGACTCAGTACTTC.

This chain connects TRBV10-2 to TRBJ2-3; TRBD2 is a possible D gene (6 bases). The CDR3 spans 14 residues. The germline V gene encodes CDR1 WSHSY and CDR2 SAAADI. Deletions cut 6 bases from V and 14 bases from J, with 24 bases between. The CDR3, as DNA: TGCGCCAGCAGCCTCGGGACTGGCACAGATAGGCGGTATTTT. As protein: CASSLGTGTDRRYF.

The table lists this clonotype with a few counts. The CDR3: CASSRLNTEAFF. CDR3 DNA sequence: TGTGCCAGTAGCAGGTTGAACACTGAAGCTTTCTTT. The chain links TRBV19 to TRBJ1-1; no firm D call. The CDR3 length is 12 residues. Germline-derived CDR1 and CDR2 are LNHDA and SQIVND (reference sequence). The ends were cut back, 6 bases at V and 0 bases at J, with 5 bases in the middle.

Notes on this clonotype: At one end, the junction sequence differs from germline, possibly due to a read error. The rearrangement joins TRBV28 to TRBJ2-6, with D hard to call. CDR3 size: 16 residues. Germline CDR1 MDHEN, CDR2 SYDVKM. CDR3 bases: TGTGCCTGCAGTATTGGCCCAAGCTCTGGGGCCAACGTCCTGACTTTC. Protein: CACSIGPSSGANVLTF.

The genes are TRBV29-1 and TRBJ1-1, with D uncertain. V lost 7 bases and J 3 bases, leaving 18 bases between the germline ends. Germline CDR1 and CDR2: SQVTM and ANQGSEA. This CDR3 spans 14 amino acids. This chain's CDR3 is CSGTRSVMDTEAFF. The CDR3 nucleotides are TGCAGCGGTACCCGTTCAGTGATGGACACTGAAGCTTTCTTT.

The chain has TRBV10-1 and TRBJ2-7; maybe TRBD2 (5 bases). Trimming took off 11 bases at V and 2 bases at J, with 19 bases between the two ends. The CDR3 contains 14 residues. Per the germline V gene, CDR1 is WNHNN and CDR2 is SYGVQD (reference sequence). DNA for the CDR3: TGCGCCTGCCAGGAGGCTAGCACAGCCTACGAGCAGTACTTC. Translating gives CACQEASTAYEQYF.

This chain joins TRBV7-3 and TRBJ2-6; D is undetermined. The germline V gene has CDR1 SGHTA and CDR2 FQGTGA. The CDR3 extends over 18 amino acids. V lost 1 base and J 2 bases, leaving 15 bases between the germline ends. As DNA, the CDR3 is TGTGCCAGCAGCTTAAATGGCAGAAGCCGACCTGGGGCCAACGTCCTGACTTTC. It translates to CASSLNGRSRPGANVLTF.